This T cell receptor (beta chain) appears in the sequencing data of a study of cytomegalovirus exposure and HLA in healthy donors. Findings and limits, study-wide: Cytomegalovirus association was listed for around 180 TCR beta chains.

The ends lost 4 bases at V and 4 bases at J; junction bases unmatched: 4. CDR1 is SGHNT and CDR2 is YYREEE in the germline V gene (reference sequence). CDR3 length equals 14 residues. Regarding this clone: Its specificity is not known.

The PCR made use of 60 Vbeta and 13 Jbeta primers. Libraries were prepared by immunoSEQ multiplex PCR; TCRdb keeps only in-frame clonotypes and omits some of them. In total, the table holds about 110,000 clones. What was sequenced was PBMCs. The rearrangement uses TRBV5-4 and TRBJ2-5; 10 bases line up with TRBD1. The clonotype was recovered from a young man in good health and CMV-seronegative. CDR3 coding DNA: TGTGCCAGCAGCCCCTGGGACAGGGGAGAGACCCAGTACTTC. Its protein product is CASSPWDRGETQYF.